This is a list of T cell receptor beta chains from one sample in a study of blood T cell repertoires in COVID-19. Clones were read by immunoSEQ multiplex PCR, and TCRdb kept only the in-frame ones, dropping some. Among tens of thousands of clones, approximately 85% were seen once, and the ten largest hold approximately 5.5%. The sequenced sample consisted of peripheral blood. The origin of the receptors is a man older than 75 with acute or convalescent COVID-19. CDR3s leave out the opening cysteine and the closing phenylalanine or tryptophan.

V gene	J gene	CDR3 protein
TRBV27	TRBJ1-5	ASSFGGEVQPQH
TRBV6-4	TRBJ2-3	ASSESSGPEDTQY
TRBV6-5	TRBJ2-7	ASSFRRGGDEQY
TRBV7-2	TRBJ1-2	ASSPEGGRGGYT
TRBV7-2	TRBJ2-7	ASSGRGVSYEQY
TRBV2	TRBJ1-1	ATLRTGANSNTEAF
TRBV5-1	TRBJ1-1	ASSSSPPGQQNTEAF
TRBV28	TRBJ2-2	ASSPSGLAGFTGELF
TRBV20-1	TRBJ2-2	SASPRGSGTGELF
TRBV6-6	TRBJ1-4	ASSFPGEKLF
TRBV5-1	TRBJ1-3	ASSLNDHRGSGNTIY
TRBV21-1	TRBJ1-6	ASSSPTGRNSPLH
TRBV9	TRBJ2-3	ASSVDPSGEIDTQY
TRBV27	TRBJ2-1	ASSSGLASNEQF
TRBV19	TRBJ2-1	ASGDQGAYNEQF
TRBV30	TRBJ1-4	AWSATGEKLF
TRBV14	TRBJ2-7	ASSQDRKRARPLSPSYEQY
TRBV9	TRBJ1-2	ASTPIRDYGYT
TRBV27	TRBJ2-2	ASSSGLARNTGELF
TRBV14	TRBJ2-3	ASSQDQRMGGDTQY
TRBV6-5	TRBJ2-2	ASSLTGTISGELF
TRBV5-1	TRBJ2-1	ASSGGVGGEYNEQF
TRBV27	TRBJ1-2	ASSLSLSGGALGSNYGYT